Listed below are T cell receptor beta chains from one sample, sequenced in a study of molecular identifiers for immune sequencing clone quantification. TCRdb re-called the PCR reads with MiXCR, one entry per CDR3 protein. The sample contains 600,000 to 650,000 distinct CDR3 sequences, just under 20% of which appear only once. Sequencing input: naive CD8+ T cells from blood, with Jurkat cell RNA spiked in. The receptors here all came from a human donor in good health. Some libraries in this study had Jurkat cell RNA spiked in. CDR3s leave out the opening cysteine and the closing phenylalanine or tryptophan. Each record gives: V gene, CDR3 protein.

v_gene: TRBV11-2
CDR3aa: ASSLGRGAGNTIY

v_gene: TRBV4-3
CDR3aa: ASSVGDNTEAF

v_gene: TRBV6-2/TRBV6-3
CDR3aa: ASSYIAGETQY

v_gene: TRBV6-5
CDR3aa: ASSPWASNTIY

v_gene: TRBV20-1
CDR3aa: SAYNTRGGHSSDTQY

v_gene: TRBV6-5
CDR3aa: ASSYGRGRGSKQETQY

v_gene: TRBV7-7
CDR3aa: ASSLGLAGITTDTQY

v_gene: TRBV19
CDR3aa: ASRPGTRGPVEQY

v_gene: TRBV29-1
CDR3aa: SVGSWGVPDTQY

v_gene: TRBV11-3
CDR3aa: ASSRGTSNQETQY

v_gene: TRBV10-3
CDR3aa: ASGSFRDTQY

v_gene: TRBV2
CDR3aa: ASSEGNRGVATEAF

v_gene: TRBV28
CDR3aa: ASSFSTRPYEQY

v_gene: TRBV20-1
CDR3aa: SARVTREGEAF

v_gene: TRBV6-2/TRBV6-3
CDR3aa: ASRPRTGRSTDTQY

v_gene: TRBV7-9
CDR3aa: ASSTLSGTEYEQY

v_gene: TRBV4-1
CDR3aa: ASSQEGLGGPSNTEAF

v_gene: TRBV30
CDR3aa: AWSVPPGLLNTEAF

v_gene: TRBV28
CDR3aa: ASSFATYEQY

v_gene: TRBV9
CDR3aa: ASSSEGAGELF

v_gene: TRBV20-1
CDR3aa: SATRVEDSYEQY

v_gene: TRBV6-5
CDR3aa: ASSYSTEAF

v_gene: TRBV7-9
CDR3aa: ASSLGSANEKLF

v_gene: TRBV6-2/TRBV6-3
CDR3aa: ASRELNQETQY